Following are 15 T cell receptor beta chains from one sample sequenced in a study of CD8 T cells in Susac syndrome. Reverse transcription used about 0.45 to 1 ug RNA and random hexamers. One entry per CDR3 protein results from TCRdb running MiXCR on the immunoSEQ multiplex PCR reads. The repertoire consists of around 79,000 distinct CDR3 sequences, with about 94% occurring once and the leading ten covering 0.3% to 0.4%. Sequenced input: CD8+ T cells from PBMCs. The source of these receptors is a human donor with multiple sclerosis.

This chain connects TRBV5-4 to TRBJ2-5; D is unclear. From germline, CDR1 is SGHNT and CDR2 YYREEE (reference sequence). V was clipped by 4 bases and J by 4 bases, with 14 bases between them. There are 14 residues in the CDR3. The chain's CDR3 is CASSIPGPVETQYF. CDR3 nucleotide sequence: TGTGCCAGCAGCATACCGGGCCCAGTAGAGACCCAGTACTTC.

V and J are TRBV9 and TRBJ2-2, with D possibly matching TRBD2 (6 bases). CDR1 is SGDLS and CDR2 is YYNGEE in the germline V gene. The CDR3 is 15 amino acids. Trimming pared 1 base from V and 1 base from J, leaving 8 bases between. The CDR3: CASSVPGGNTGELFF. The CDR3 DNA reads TGTGCCAGCAGCGTACCCGGGGGGAACACCGGGGAGCTGTTTTTT.

The V call is TRBV4-3, the J call TRBJ2-7; D uncertain. V shed 0 bases and J shed 0 bases, with 6 bases lying between them. CDR3 length: 14 residues. The germline CDR1 and CDR2 sequences are LGHNA and YSLEER. CDR3 protein: CASSQDGTSYEQYF. The DNA of the CDR3 is TGCGCCAGCAGCCAAGACGGCACCTCCTACGAGCAGTACTTC.

The V and J genes are TRBV20-1 and TRBJ1-2; the match to TRBD1 covers 7 bases. This CDR3 contains 12 residues. Germline trimming cut 4 bases from V and 4 bases from J; bases unmatched to any gene: 3. Germline V gives CDR1 DFQATT, CDR2 SNEGSKA (reference sequence). This chain's CDR3 is CSATTGSYGYTF. In nucleotides, the CDR3 is TGCAGTGCTACGACAGGGTCCTATGGCTACACCTTC.

V is TRBV20-1 and J is TRBJ2-1; D might be TRBD1 (6 bases). This CDR3 spans 11 amino acids. Trimming cost V 5 bases and J 10 bases, with 12 bases left between them. The germline gives CDR1 DFQATT, CDR2 SNEGSKA (reference sequence). The CDR3 sequence: CSAGKGVEQFF. CDR3 in DNA: TGCAGTGCTGGAAAGGGGGTCGAGCAGTTCTTC.

The chain joins TRBV5-1 to TRBJ2-3; 12 bases align to TRBD2. The CDR3 has 18 residues. J lost 6 bases, V lost 1 base, and 12 bases had no gene match. Germline CDR1 is SGHRS and CDR2 is YFSETQ. The CDR3 nucleotides are TGCGCCAGCAGCTTGATGGGAACGGGACTAGCGGGTAGCGATACGCAGTATTTT. Protein product: CASSLMGTGLAGSDTQYF. Drawing the rest from reference TRBV5-1 and TRBJ2-3, the complete variable domain is KAGVTQTPRYLIKTRGQQVTLSCSPISGHRSVSWYQQTPGQGLQFLFEYFSETQRNKGNFPGRFSGRQFSNSRSEMNVSTLELGDSALYLCASSLMGTGLAGSDTQYFGPGTRLTVL.

The V and J genes are TRBV10-3 and TRBJ2-3, with TRBD2 matching 10 bases. CDR3 length: 15 amino acids. Per germline, CDR1 ENHRY and CDR2 SYGVKD. With 3 bases clipped from V and 5 bases from J, the junction kept 5 bases outside the gene matches. The CDR3 spells CAISDERGGQDTQYF. CDR3 DNA: TGTGCCATCAGTGACGAGCGGGGGGGCCAAGATACGCAGTATTTT.

The chain combines TRBV20-1 with TRBJ2-3; 14 bases agree with TRBD2. Per the germline V gene, CDR1 is DFQATT and CDR2 is SNEGSKA (reference sequence). V lost 3 bases, J lost 6 bases, and 17 bases stayed unmatched. The CDR3 is made up of 19 amino acids. This CDR3 reads CSARASGLAGDQSTDTQYF. The DNA of the CDR3 is TGCAGTGCTAGGGCTTCGGGACTAGCGGGGGACCAGAGTACGGATACGCAGTATTTT.

V usage is TRBV3-1 and J usage is TRBJ1-2; D is uncertain. CDR1 is LGHDT and CDR2 is YNNKEL in the germline V gene (reference sequence). V was cut by 1 base and J by 1 base, with 10 bases left in between. The CDR3 is 15 amino acids. The CDR3 loop reads CASSQGSGLNYGYTF. CDR3 nucleotide sequence: TGTGCCAGCAGCCAAGGGAGCGGCCTTAACTATGGCTACACCTTC. The full variable domain, its missing parts supplied by reference TRBV3-1 and TRBJ1-2, is DTAVSQTPKYLVTQMGNDKSIKCEQNLGHDTMYWYKQDSKKFLKIMFSYNNKELIINETVPNRFSPKSPDKAHLNLHINSLELGDSAVYFCASSQGSGLNYGYTFGSGTRLTVV.

The count of this clonotype is one. The V gene is TRBV19, the J gene TRBJ1-2; D not certain. V shed 0 bases and J shed 8 bases, with 22 bases lying between them. Germline lookup yields CDR1 LNHDA and CDR2 SQIVND (reference sequence). The CDR3 loop spans 17 amino acids. The CDR3 nucleotides read TGTGCCAGTAGTATAGATGTTTTTCGCGGACTTACGGGAGGCTACACCTTC. This translates into CASSIDVFRGLTGGYTF.

The chain couples TRBV27 to TRBJ2-4; 11 bases match TRBD1. The J segment lost 6 bases and the V segment lost 4 bases, leaving 2 bases of the junction unmatched. Germline values: CDR1 MNHEY, CDR2 SMNVEV (reference sequence). This CDR3 has 14 residues. The CDR3 bases are TGTGCCAGCAGTTACGGGACAGGGGGAAACATTCAGTACTTC. Its protein is CASSYGTGGNIQYF.

The chain combines TRBV6-5 with TRBJ1-2; tentatively, D is TRBD1 (5 bases). Trimming pared 0 bases from V and 6 bases from J, leaving 14 bases between. Germline V gives CDR1 MNHEY, CDR2 SVGAGI. The length of the CDR3 is 15 residues. CDR3 residues: CASSYSRRAGNGYTF. The CDR3 nucleotides read TGTGCCAGCAGTTACTCGAGGCGGGCAGGGAATGGCTACACCTTC.

The chain employs TRBV6-6 and TRBJ1-5; D remains ambiguous. The length of the CDR3 is 13 residues. V lost 6 bases and J 8 bases, leaving 14 bases between the germline ends. The germline CDR1 and CDR2 sequences are MNHNY and SVGAGI (reference sequence). The CDR3 DNA reads TGTGCCAGCAGCCGCGACGGGATCGAGCCCCAGCATTTT. Translating it yields CASSRDGIEPQHF.

The V gene is TRBV5-1, the J gene TRBJ1-3, with D maybe TRBD1 (5 bases). V lost 2 bases and J lost 2, with 11 bases in between. There are 15 residues in the CDR3. Per the germline V gene, CDR1 is SGHRS and CDR2 is YFSETQ. CDR3 region: CASSLELGAGNTIYF. CDR3 nucleotides: TGCGCCAGCAGCTTAGAACTGGGGGCTGGAAACACCATATATTTT.

CDR3 bases: TGTGCCTGGAGCCGACTTAACGCGGGCCCTATGGGCTACACCTTC. Its translation is CAWSRLNAGPMGYTF. J is TRBJ1-2 and V is TRBV30, with unresolved D. Trimming took 3 bases from V and 8 from J, leaving 22 bases between them. The CDR3 extends over 15 amino acids. The germline V gene encodes CDR1 GTSNPN and CDR2 SVGIG (reference sequence).